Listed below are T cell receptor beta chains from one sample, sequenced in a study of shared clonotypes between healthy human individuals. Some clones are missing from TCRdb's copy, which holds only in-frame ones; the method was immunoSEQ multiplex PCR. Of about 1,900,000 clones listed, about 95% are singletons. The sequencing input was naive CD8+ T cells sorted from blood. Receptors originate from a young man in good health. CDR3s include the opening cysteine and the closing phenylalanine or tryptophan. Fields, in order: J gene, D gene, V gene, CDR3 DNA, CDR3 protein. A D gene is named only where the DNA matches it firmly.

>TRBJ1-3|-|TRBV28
TGTGCCAGCAGTTTCATGGGTCTCACGGGGGACACCATATATTTT
CASSFMGLTGDTIYF
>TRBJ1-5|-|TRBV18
TGTGCCAGCTCGAAGGGGGTGGTAAATCAGCCCCAGCATTTT
CASSKGVVNQPQHF
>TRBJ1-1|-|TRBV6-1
TGTGCCACCGAGACAGGACACACTGAAGCTTTCTTT
CATETGHTEAFF
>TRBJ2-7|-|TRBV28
TGTGCCACCTACGACAGTTACGAGCAGTACTTC
CATYDSYEQYF
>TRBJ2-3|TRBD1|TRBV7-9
TGTGCCAGCAGCTTCCCCATCGGGACAGTTAGCACAGATACGCAGTATTTT
CASSFPIGTVSTDTQYF
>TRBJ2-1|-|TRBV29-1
TGCAGCGTTGCCGGGATCGGGAAGGACAATGAGCAGTTCTTC
CSVAGIGKDNEQFF
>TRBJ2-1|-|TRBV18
TGTGCCAGCTCAATCCGGGTCACCTACAATGAGCAGTTCTTC
CASSIRVTYNEQFF
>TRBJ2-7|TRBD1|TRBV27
TGTGCCAGCAGTTTATCGTCGGGGACAGGGGGCGAGCAGTACTTC
CASSLSSGTGGEQYF
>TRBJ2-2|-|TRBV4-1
TGCGCCAGCAGCCAAGCGGGTCCCGGGGAGCTGTTTTTT
CASSQAGPGELFF
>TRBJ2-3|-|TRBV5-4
TGTGCCAGCAGCAGCAGGGGTCCCCCAGATACGCAGTATTTT
CASSSRGPPDTQYF
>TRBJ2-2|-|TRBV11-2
TGTGCCAGCAGCTTAATAGGGTCCGGGGAGCTGTTTTTT
CASSLIGSGELFF
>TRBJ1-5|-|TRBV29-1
TGCAGCGTTGGCGCGGCAGGGGGCAATCAGCCCCAGCATTTT
CSVGAAGGNQPQHF
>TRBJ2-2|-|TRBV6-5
TGTGCCAGCAGTTACCCCCTCGGCAGGGGCGACGGGGAGCTGTTTTTT
CASSYPLGRGDGELFF
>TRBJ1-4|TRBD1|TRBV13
TGTGCCAGCAGCTTAGGAACAGGGGGCTTAAGTAGTGAAAAACTGTTTTTT
CASSLGTGGLSSEKLFF
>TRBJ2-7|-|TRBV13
TGTGCCAGCAGCGTACAGGACAGCGGGTCCTACGAGCAGTACTTC
CASSVQDSGSYEQYF
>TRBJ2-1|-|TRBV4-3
TGCGCCAGCAGCCAAGTAGGGAACAATGAGCAGTTCTTC
CASSQVGNNEQFF
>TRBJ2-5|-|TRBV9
TGTGCCAGCAGCGTGTCAGAAGGACTATCCCAAGAGACCCAGTACTTC
CASSVSEGLSQETQYF
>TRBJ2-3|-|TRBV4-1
TGCGCCAGCAGCGTTAACCTCCTGAGCACAGATACGCAGTATTTT
CASSVNLLSTDTQYF
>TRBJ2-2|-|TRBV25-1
TGTGCCAGCAGTGACTGGTTAGCCGGGGAGCTGTTTTTT
CASSDWLAGELFF
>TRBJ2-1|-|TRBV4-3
TGCGCCAGCAGCCAGAACAATGAGCAGTTCTTC
CASSQNNEQFF